This TCR beta chain appears in the sequencing data of a study of breast tumors, draining lymph nodes, adjacent tissues. Study results and limitations: Compared with basal-like, luminal-like tumors shared significantly more repertoire with nontumor tissue. Data only fit, rather than demonstrated, lymph node origin of most tumor T cells. Tumors had less TCR diversity than lymph nodes, more than nontumor tissue.

TCRdb recomputed calls from the multiplex PCR reads with MiXCR, one row per CDR3 protein. The sample has around 250,000 distinct CDR3 sequences, around 35% seen once; the top ten hold roughly 3.5%. As to this clonotype: Its antigen remains unidentified.

Breast cancer patients provided tissue from their axillary draining lymph nodes. This CDR3 is 16 amino acids long. V was pared by 2 bases and J by 7 bases, with 9 bases of the junction left unmatched. Germline V gives CDR1 MNHEY, CDR2 SMNVEV (reference sequence). The specimen was axillary lymph node tissue. The J gene is TRBJ2-2, the V gene TRBV27; 8 bases are a match to TRBD1. The TCR sequence derives from a female donor with breast cancer. Some clones in this sample may be carry-over from other donors' samples. The CDR3 is CASSLRPGGVGGELFF. CDR3 sequence (DNA): TGTGCCAGCAGTTTACGACCAGGGGGCGTTGGCGGGGAGCTGTTTTTT.